These 17 T cell receptor beta chains came from one sample sequenced in a study of blood T cell repertoires in COVID-19. This table comes from immunoSEQ multiplex PCR, and its TCRdb copy is limited to in-frame clones, with some not included. Here the sample spans fewer than 30,000 clones, under 80% being singletons. The specimen sequenced was peripheral blood. The receptors stem from an older woman with active or convalescent COVID-19.

This clone has a single count. The chain combines TRBV2 with TRBJ1-4, with D tentatively TRBD1 (6 bases). This CDR3 contains 13 residues. Germline CDR1 reads SNHLY; CDR2 reads FYNNEI. Trimming pared 6 bases from V and 6 bases from J, leaving 11 bases between. In DNA form, the CDR3 reads TGTGCCAGCAGAATACAGGGATATGAAAAACTGTTTTTT. This encodes CASRIQGYEKLFF.

The genes are TRBV7-9 and TRBJ2-6; TRBD2 aligns across 12 bases. Trimming removed 4 bases from V and 0 bases from J; junction bases left unmatched: 4. Germline V gives CDR1 SEHNR, CDR2 FQNEAQ (reference sequence). The CDR3 contains 18 residues. CDR3 amino acids: CASSSGLAGPSGANVLTF. The CDR3 nucleotides read TGTGCCAGCAGCTCGGGACTAGCGGGTCCCTCTGGGGCCAACGTCCTGACTTTC.

This clone came up a few times. The chain uses TRBV10-3 and TRBJ1-2; the D gene is possibly TRBD1 (5 bases). The germline V gene has CDR1 ENHRY and CDR2 SYGVKD. Trimming pared 0 bases from V and 4 bases from J, leaving 6 bases between. This CDR3 comprises 13 residues. CDR3 protein: CAISESGGYGYTF. In nucleotides, the CDR3 is TGTGCCATCAGTGAGTCCGGGGGCTATGGCTACACCTTC.

This clone was picked up a small number of times. The rearrangement links TRBV3-1 (or the pseudogene TRBV3-2) to TRBJ1-5; no reliable D call. Germline V gene sequence: CDR1 LGHDT, CDR2 YNNKEL (reference sequence). V was clipped by 7 bases and J by 2 bases, with 12 bases between them. This CDR3 is built from 14 residues. The CDR3 DNA sequence: TGTGCCAGCACCCCTGGGCCAGGCAATCAGCCCCAGCATTTT. Encoded protein: CASTPGPGNQPQHF.

This sequence joins TRBV9 and TRBJ2-2; 7 bases match TRBD1. Germline CDR1 reads SGDLS; CDR2 reads YYNGEE. J was trimmed by 6 bases and V by 1 base; bases with no gene match: 9. CDR3 length: 16 residues. This CDR3 is CASSVWDSRRPGELFF. Written as DNA, the CDR3 is TGTGCCAGCAGCGTATGGGACAGTCGTAGACCCGGGGAGCTGTTTTTT. The full variable domain, its missing parts supplied by reference TRBV9 and TRBJ2-2, is DSGVTQTPKHLITATGQRVTLRCSPRSGDLSVYWYQQSLDQGLQFLIQYYNGEERAKGNILERFSAQQFPDLHSELNLSSLELGDSALYFCASSVWDSRRPGELFFGEGSRLTVL.

This clone came up a few times. The gene calls are TRBV28 and TRBJ2-3, with 8 nucleotides matching TRBD2. The CDR3 contains 18 residues. J gave up 2 bases and V 3 bases, and 13 bases lay outside the gene matches. CDR1 and CDR2 from the germline V gene are MDHEN and SYDVKM. The DNA of the CDR3 is TGTGCCAGCAGTTTGACTAGCGCAGGGGTAGGTCCCACAGATACGCAGTATTTT. This sequence encodes CASSLTSAGVGPTDTQYF.

The chain has TRBV6-1 and TRBJ1-5, with a weak D call TRBD1 (6 bases). With 4 bases removed from V and 0 bases from J, the gap between germline ends came to 19 bases. Looked up from germline, CDR1 is MNHNS and CDR2 is SASEGT. The CDR3 has 18 amino acids. The CDR3 region has the DNA TGTGCCAGCAGTGCCAACCGACAGGCAAGAAATAGCAATCAGCCCCAGCATTTT. This encodes CASSANRQARNSNQPQHF.

The chain links TRBV10-3 to TRBJ2-7, with 13 bases fitting TRBD2. The V gene end was trimmed by 6 bases and the J gene end by 1 base; junction bases not matched to a gene: 9. The CDR3 runs 17 residues. Germline values: CDR1 ENHRY, CDR2 SYGVKD. CDR3 DNA sequence: TGTGCCATCAGGGATACCGGGACTAGCGGGATGTCCTACGAGCAGTACTTC. Protein: CAIRDTGTSGMSYEQYF.

The CDR3: CASSPLGQVNTEAFF. In nucleotides, the CDR3 is TGTGCCAGCTCACCACTCGGACAGGTGAACACTGAAGCTTTCTTT. The rearrangement links TRBV18 to TRBJ1-1; 7 bases match TRBD1. V gave up 1 base and J gave up 0 bases; unmatched junction bases: 2. Germline V gives CDR1 KGHSH, CDR2 LQKENI. The CDR3 totals 15 residues.

In its sample, this clone was seen a few times. The V call is TRBV19, the J call TRBJ1-2, with 9 bases fitting TRBD1. V gave up 4 bases and J gave up 0 bases; unmatched junction bases: 3. CDR1 LNHDA and CDR2 SQIVND come from the germline V gene (reference sequence). CDR3 size: 15 residues. The CDR3 DNA sequence: TGTGCCAGTAGTAGACAGGGGGTAGCTAACTATGGCTACACCTTC. It yields the protein CASSRQGVANYGYTF.

CDR3 sequence reads: CASSPLRGAYVNEQFF. The CDR3, as DNA: TGTGCCAGCAGTCCCTTGCGGGGGGCGTACGTAAATGAGCAGTTCTTC. The J gene is TRBJ2-1, the V gene TRBV27; 8 nucleotides align to TRBD2. V lost 5 bases to trimming and J lost 7 bases; unmatched junction nucleotides: 13. Germline CDR1 is MNHEY and CDR2 is SMNVEV (reference sequence). The CDR3 runs to 16 residues.

This chain uses TRBV11-3 with TRBJ2-5, with D uncertain. V lost 0 bases, J lost 3 bases, and 8 bases lay in between. The CDR3 consists of 14 residues. The germline CDR1 and CDR2 sequences are SGHNT and YENEEA. CDR3 coding DNA: TGTGCCAGCAGCTTAGATCGACAAGAAGAGACCCAGTACTTC. The encoded protein is CASSLDRQEETQYF.

The chain is built from TRBV5-4 and TRBJ2-7, with 8 bases aligning to TRBD2. The CDR3 runs 14 residues. Trimming removed 5 bases from V and 7 bases from J; junction bases left unmatched: 11. Per germline, CDR1 SGHNT and CDR2 YYREEE (reference sequence). The CDR3 protein is CASRLLAGLLEQYF. In nucleotides, the CDR3 is TGTGCCAGCAGGTTGCTAGCGGGCCTATTGGAGCAGTACTTC.

The chain has TRBV6-5 and TRBJ2-5, with 8 bases lining up with TRBD1. The CDR3 is 15 residues long. Germline V lookup: CDR1 MNHEY, CDR2 SVGAGI. Trimming removed 4 bases from V and 5 bases from J; junction bases left unmatched: 9. The DNA of the CDR3 is TGTGCCAGCAGTTCCGGGACAGGAAGGGGTGAGACCCAGTACTTC. This codes for CASSSGTGRGETQYF.

The V call is TRBV7-9, the J call TRBJ1-2; possibly TRBD1 for D (5 bases). V was clipped by 4 bases and J by 4 bases, with 10 bases between them. Germline V gives CDR1 SEHNR, CDR2 FQNEAQ (reference sequence). This CDR3 contains 13 residues. The DNA for the CDR3 is TGTGCCAGCAGCTGGGGGACTGTCTATGGCTACACCTTC. Protein product: CASSWGTVYGYTF.

This rearrangement joins TRBV13 to TRBJ1-1, with TRBD1 as a possible D gene (5 bases). The CDR3 is made up of 11 amino acids. V lost 6 bases to trimming and J lost 10 bases, with 12 bases between them. CDR1 PRHDT and CDR2 FYEKMQ come from the germline V gene (reference sequence). CDR3 nucleotide sequence: TGTGCCAGCAGACTGACCCAGGGAGCTTTCTTT. This encodes CASRLTQGAFF.

The chain couples TRBV5-8 to TRBJ1-3; 11 nucleotides agree with TRBD1. The trim removed 3 bases at V and 0 bases at J, leaving 11 bases unmatched. CDR3 length: 19 amino acids. CDR1 SGHTS and CDR2 YDEGEE come from the germline V gene. The CDR3 reads CASSWVTLGQGDSGNTIYF. In DNA, the CDR3 is TGTGCCAGCAGCTGGGTCACGTTGGGACAGGGGGACTCTGGAAACACCATATATTTT.